This T cell receptor (beta chain) was recovered during a study of regulatory T cells in long-lasting Graves disease. Time point noted: newly diagnosed GD, antithyroid drugs for less than 3 months. PBMC RNA served as the TCR library source. A remark on this clonotype: The junction does not match germline at one end; this may be a read error.

The CDR3 sequence is 12 residues long. Assembly of TCR beta libraries relied on iRepertoire HTBI primers together with Arm-PCR of CDR3 regions. TCRdb redid the calling of the multiplex PCR reads with MiXCR, one entry per CDR3 protein. The table lists over 500,000 distinct CDR3 sequences, 16% of them singletons, with around 18% in the top ten. These data were also reused for a study on T cells in Graves' hyperthyroidism and ophthalmopathy.

This specimen consisted of peripheral blood mononuclear cells (PBMCs), obtained at new diagnosis, from a patient treated with antithyroid drugs. The J gene is TRBJ2-1, the V gene TRBV12-3 or TRBV12-4, with 7 bases that match TRBD2. This receptor was taken from a woman aged 25 to 45 with Graves disease. The CDR3 DNA sequence: TGTGCCAGCAGTTTGTGGGCGGGAGAGCTGCTCTTC. This gives the protein CASSLWAGELLF.